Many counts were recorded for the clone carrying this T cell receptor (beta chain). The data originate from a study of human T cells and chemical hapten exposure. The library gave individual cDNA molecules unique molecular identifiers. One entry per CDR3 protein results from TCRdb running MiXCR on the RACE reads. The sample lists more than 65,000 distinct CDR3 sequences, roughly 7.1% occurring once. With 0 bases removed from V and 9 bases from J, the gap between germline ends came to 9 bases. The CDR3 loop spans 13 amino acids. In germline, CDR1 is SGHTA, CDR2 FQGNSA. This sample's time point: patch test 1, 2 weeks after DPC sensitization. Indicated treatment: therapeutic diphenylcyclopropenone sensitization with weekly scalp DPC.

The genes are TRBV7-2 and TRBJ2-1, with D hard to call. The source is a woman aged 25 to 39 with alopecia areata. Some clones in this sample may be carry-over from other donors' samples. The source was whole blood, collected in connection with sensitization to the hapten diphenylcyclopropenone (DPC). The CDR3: CASSLATESEQFF. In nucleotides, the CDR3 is TGTGCCAGCAGCTTAGCGACGGAATCTGAGCAGTTCTTC.